The present TCR beta chain was sequenced within a study of blood T cell repertoires in COVID-19. Study at large: Material from acute and convalescent COVID-19 was sourced from the United States, Italy and Spain. Sources were T cells, B-cell-depleted T cells, or PBMCs; the material itself was cDNA or gDNA.

After removal of 5 bases from V and 6 bases from J, the junction contained 9 bases not matched to a gene. The length of the CDR3 is 14 residues. Germline loops: CDR1 SGHNT, CDR2 YYREEE (reference sequence). Data came from immunoSEQ multiplex PCR; TCRdb stores just in-frame clones and leaves some out. The sample lists approximately 150,000 clones, 87% occurring once. Material for sequencing was peripheral blood. The rearrangement joins TRBV5-4 to TRBJ1-1; 8 bases map to TRBD1. The clonotype originates from a woman between 45 and 60 years old with active or convalescent COVID-19. For the CDR3, the DNA is TGTGCCAGCAGGCCGGACAGGGAGGGGGCTGAAGCTTTCTTT. Its translation: CASRPDREGAEAFF.